This T cell receptor beta chain is drawn from a study of a mutant IDH1 vaccine in newly diagnosed glioma. Whole-study context: The earlier regimen, radiotherapy, temozolomide, or both, was most often both. Points from the study as a whole: Patients mounted vaccine-induced immune responses in just over 90% of cases.

V was trimmed by 1 base and J by 0 bases, leaving 8 bases between them. Per germline, CDR1 SGHRS and CDR2 YFSETQ. The CDR3 spans 15 residues. This sample's time point: baseline, week 1 (first vaccination visit). Indicated treatment: pre-vaccination baseline after standard-of-care therapy. New WHO grade 3 or 4 astrocytomas that were IDH1-mutant and ATRX-lost occurred in the donors. The table came from immunoSEQ multiplex PCR; TCRdb's copy has only in-frame clones and leaves some out. This sample has around 15,000 clones, with around four fifths found just once. This clone was observed a few times. What it recognizes is unknown.

The sequencing here drew on PBMCs, taken from a glioma patient treated with radiotherapy, temozolomide or both. The J gene is TRBJ1-5, the V gene TRBV5-1, with D unresolved. This clonotype was sampled from a man aged 35 to 55 with glioma. CDR3 nucleotides: TGCGCCAGCAGCTTGATGGGGAGTAGCAATCAGCCCCAGCATTTT. Translating gives CASSLMGSSNQPQHF.